This T cell receptor beta chain was recorded in a study of T cell responses to AZD1222 COVID-19 vaccine. Notes on the study in general: In a largely white British group with more females than males, clonal diversity was possibly underestimated.

Repertoires were generated with immunoSEQ multiplex PCR, while TCRdb's copy carries only in-frame clones and drops some. The sample yields tens of thousands of clones, approximately 85% seen once. Concerning this clone itself: Its antigen remains unidentified.

The CDR3 runs 15 residues. V shed 4 bases and J shed 4 bases, with 14 bases lying between them. Germline V gene sequence: CDR1 SGHVS, CDR2 FNYEAQ. V and J are TRBV7-6 and TRBJ1-3, with unresolved D. The sequencing here drew on peripheral blood, taken on day 0 of AZD1222 vaccination. The source of this sequence is an adult in good health. CDR3 in amino acids: CASSSGPLGGNTIYF. The DNA for the CDR3 is TGTGCCAGCAGCTCCGGACCCTTAGGCGGAAACACCATATATTTT.